This entry lists 4 T cell receptor beta chains sequenced from one sample in a study of shared clonotypes between healthy human individuals. Libraries were prepared by immunoSEQ multiplex PCR; TCRdb keeps only in-frame clonotypes and omits some of them. The table includes about 2.4 million clones, more than 90% detected once. The sample was naive CD4+ T cells sorted from blood. Subset indicated: CD45RA+ positively selected. The receptors come from a young man in good health.

On this clone: Other DNA sequences in the same sample also yield this CDR3. The chain couples TRBV5-1 to TRBJ2-5; no definite D call. Germline CDR1 is SGHRS and CDR2 is YFSETQ. CDR3 size: 14 residues. Trimming left V 1 base short and J 2 bases short, with 9 bases between. Here the CDR3 DNA reads TGCGCCAGCAGCTTGTTAGCCGTTCAAGAGACCCAGTACTTC. Residues: CASSLLAVQETQYF.

This chain joins TRBV7-6 and TRBJ2-1; D might be TRBD1 or TRBD2, each matching 6 bases. Trimming removed 6 bases from V and 3 bases from J, with 18 bases in between. CDR3 size: 16 residues. Germline CDR1 is SGHVS and CDR2 is FNYEAQ. CDR3 sequence reads: CASSSPGEGGYNEQFF. CDR3 in DNA: TGTGCCAGCAGTTCCCCCGGAGAGGGGGGCTACAATGAGCAGTTCTTC.

This chain links TRBV7-9 with TRBJ2-1; D is undetermined. V was trimmed by 2 bases and J by 2 bases, leaving 7 bases between them. CDR1 and CDR2 from the germline V gene are SEHNR and FQNEAQ (reference sequence). The CDR3 contains 14 residues. The CDR3 here is CASSLSATYNEQFF. The CDR3 DNA reads TGTGCCAGCAGCTTATCCGCTACCTACAATGAGCAGTTCTTC. The full variable domain, with the rest looked up from reference TRBV7-9 and TRBJ2-1, is DTGVSQNPRHKITKRGQNVTFRCDPISEHNRLYWYRQTLGQGPEFLTYFQNEAQLEKSRLLSDRFSAERPKGSFSTLEIQRTEQGDSAMYLCASSLSATYNEQFFGPGTRLTVL.

The chain joins TRBV19 to TRBJ1-1; D call uncertain. Trimming took off 6 bases at V and 4 bases at J, with 15 bases between the two ends. The germline V gene encodes CDR1 LNHDA and CDR2 SQIVND (reference sequence). CDR3 length: 14 residues. The CDR3 nucleotides read TGTGCCAGTAGCTCTCCGGGGATCGTCACTGAAGCTTTCTTT. Protein sequence: CASSSPGIVTEAFF.